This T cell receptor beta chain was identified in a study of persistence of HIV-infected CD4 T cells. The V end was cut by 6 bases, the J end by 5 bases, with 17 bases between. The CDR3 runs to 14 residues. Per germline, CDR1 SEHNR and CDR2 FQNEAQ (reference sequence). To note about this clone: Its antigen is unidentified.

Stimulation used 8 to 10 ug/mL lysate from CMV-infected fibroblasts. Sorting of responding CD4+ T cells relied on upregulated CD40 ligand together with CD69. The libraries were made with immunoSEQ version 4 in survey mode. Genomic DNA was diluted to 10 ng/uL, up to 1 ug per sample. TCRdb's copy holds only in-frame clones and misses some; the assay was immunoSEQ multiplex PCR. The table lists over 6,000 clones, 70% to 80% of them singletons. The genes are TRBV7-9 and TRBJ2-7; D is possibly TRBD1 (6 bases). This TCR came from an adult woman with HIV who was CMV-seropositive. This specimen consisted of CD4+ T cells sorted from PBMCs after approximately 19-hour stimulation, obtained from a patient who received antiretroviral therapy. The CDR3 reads CASSRDTLAHEQYF. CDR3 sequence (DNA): TGTGCCAGCAGTCGGGACACCTTGGCCCACGAGCAGTACTTC.